The 22 T cell receptor beta chains below come from one sample, sequenced in a study of blood T cell repertoires in COVID-19. Sequencing used immunoSEQ multiplex PCR; TCRdb keeps in-frame clones, though not all of them. The sample has 15,000 to 20,000 clones, roughly 82% seen once. Sequencing input: peripheral blood. The receptors were sampled from a man older than 75 with active COVID-19.

This chain uses TRBV11-1 with TRBJ2-7, with 9 bases lining up with TRBD1. V shed 3 bases, J shed 9 bases, and the junction held 6 bases outside the gene matches. Germline V gives CDR1 SGHAT, CDR2 FQDESV (reference sequence). The CDR3 consists of 13 residues. The CDR3 reads CASSLGTGRGQYF. In DNA, the CDR3 is TGTGCCAGCAGCTTGGGGACAGGGCGCGGGCAGTACTTC.

This chain's CDR3 is CASSTALLGYTF. As DNA, the CDR3 is TGTGCCAGTTCGACAGCTCTACTTGGCTACACCTTC. The chain combines TRBV19 with TRBJ1-2, with D perhaps TRBD1 (5 bases). Germline V gives CDR1 LNHDA, CDR2 SQIVND (reference sequence). This CDR3 has 12 amino acids. The V end lost 8 bases, the J end lost 7 bases, and 14 bases lay between the germline ends.

This clone was seen more than once but under ten times. The chain uses TRBV12-5 and TRBJ1-4, with D hard to call. The CDR3 totals 11 residues. Germline V gives CDR1 LGHNT, CDR2 FRNRAP. V lost 10 bases and J lost 8, with 11 bases in between. In nucleotides, the CDR3 is TGTGCTATACCCCCCCGGGAAAAACTGTTTTTT. This encodes CAIPPREKLFF.

This clone was seen a few times. This rearrangement joins TRBV2 to TRBJ1-1; D is undetermined. The germline gives CDR1 SNHLY, CDR2 FYNNEI. V lost 3 bases, J lost 4 bases, and 6 bases lay in between. The CDR3 loop spans 12 amino acids. This CDR3 reads CASSESTTEAFF. The CDR3 nucleotides are TGTGCCAGCAGTGAGTCTACCACTGAAGCTTTCTTT.

The CDR3 DNA is TGTGCCAGCTCATTCCCAGGGCGTACCTACGAGCAGTACTTC. Encoded protein: CASSFPGRTYEQYF. The chain combines TRBV6-5 with TRBJ2-7; the D gene is possibly TRBD1 (5 bases). The CDR3 is made up of 14 amino acids. Germline loops: CDR1 MNHEY, CDR2 SVGAGI. V gave up 8 bases and J gave up 2 bases, with 16 bases separating them.

Written as DNA, the CDR3 is TGTGCCAGCAGCGGAGGACAGGGTCGATGGGGCACAGATACGCAGTATTTT. Amino acid sequence: CASSGGQGRWGTDTQYF. The V call is TRBV5-4, the J call TRBJ2-3; TRBD1 matches at 8 bases. V was clipped by 4 bases and J by 1 base; unmatched bases: 11. Germline lookup yields CDR1 SGHNT and CDR2 YYREEE (reference sequence). The CDR3 has 17 amino acids.

The V call is TRBV28, the J call TRBJ2-3, with D perhaps TRBD2 (5 bases). CDR1 and CDR2 (germline): MDHEN, SYDVKM. This CDR3 has 15 amino acids. V lost 3 bases to trimming and J lost 4 bases, with 14 bases between them. CDR3 residues: CASSLRAHHADTQYF. In nucleotides, the CDR3 is TGTGCCAGCAGTTTGAGGGCCCATCACGCAGATACGCAGTATTTT.

The chain's CDR3 is CASSSFGTSGRPWVADTQYF. DNA for the CDR3: TGTGCCAGCAGTTCCTTCGGGACTAGCGGGAGGCCTTGGGTCGCAGATACGCAGTATTTT. The genes are TRBV27 and TRBJ2-3; 15 bases align to TRBD2. The CDR3 loop spans 20 amino acids. The V gene end was trimmed by 4 bases and the J gene end by 4 bases; junction bases not matched to a gene: 15. CDR1 and CDR2 (germline): MNHEY, SMNVEV (reference sequence).

The rearrangement uses TRBV5-1 and TRBJ2-5, with 14 bases identical to TRBD2. J gave up 5 bases and V 4 bases, and 7 bases lay outside the gene matches. CDR3 length: 16 residues. The germline gives CDR1 SGHRS, CDR2 YFSETQ. CDR3 bases: TGCGCCAGCAGCCGGGGACTAGCGGGAGTCCAGGAGACCCAGTACTTC. Its protein product is CASSRGLAGVQETQYF.

This clone has a handful of counts. This chain uses TRBV2 with TRBJ1-1; 9 bases align to TRBD1. CDR1 and CDR2 from the germline V gene are SNHLY and FYNNEI. CDR3 size: 15 residues. The V segment lost 9 bases and the J segment 5 bases; nucleotides outside the gene matches: 13. The DNA of the CDR3 is TGTGCCAGAGAGACGCACAGGGGGCGTGGTACTGAAGCTTTCTTT. This codes for CARETHRGRGTEAFF.

The chain recombines TRBV19 with TRBJ2-7; TRBD1 aligns across 9 bases. The CDR3 loop spans 15 amino acids. From germline, CDR1 is LNHDA and CDR2 SQIVND (reference sequence). CDR3 sequence reads: CATTGGGTGRNEQYF. CDR3 DNA sequence: TGTGCAACTACAGGCGGCGGGACAGGGAGGAACGAGCAGTACTTC.

This chain links TRBV29-1 with TRBJ2-3; a possible D gene is TRBD1 (6 bases). The CDR3 has 12 amino acids. Trimming took 6 bases from V and 3 from J, leaving 10 bases between them. CDR1 SQVTM and CDR2 ANQGSEA come from the germline V gene. DNA of the CDR3: TGCAGCGTGGGAACAGGGACAGATACGCAGTATTTT. Translated: CSVGTGTDTQYF.

The V and J genes are TRBV28 and TRBJ1-2; D gene ambiguous. This CDR3 has 12 amino acids. Germline CDR1 reads MDHEN; CDR2 reads SYDVKM. V lost 2 bases to trimming and J lost 6 bases, with 7 bases between them. CDR3 in DNA: TGTGCCAGCAGTTTAACCAGGAATGGCTACACCTTC. This translates into CASSLTRNGYTF.

The chain is built from TRBV24-1 and TRBJ2-4; possible D gene TRBD2, 6 bases. The germline V gene encodes CDR1 KGHDR and CDR2 SFDVKD. The CDR3 is 17 residues long. V gave up 3 bases and J gave up 0 bases, with 14 bases separating them. The CDR3 here is CATSDPARDSAKNIQYF. Here the CDR3 DNA reads TGTGCCACCAGTGATCCCGCCAGGGACTCAGCCAAAAACATTCAGTACTTC.

This clone was seen a single time. The genes are TRBV28 and TRBJ2-7; no firm D call. This CDR3 spans 13 amino acids. Trimming removed 2 bases at V and 3 bases at J, with 8 bases between. Germline V gene lookup returns CDR1 MDHEN and CDR2 SYDVKM. In DNA, the CDR3 is TGTGCCAGCAGTTTACCCTACCACTACGAGCAGTACTTC. This encodes CASSLPYHYEQYF.

The V and J genes are TRBV19 and TRBJ2-3; maybe TRBD2 (5 bases). The CDR3 covers 14 residues. Germline values: CDR1 LNHDA, CDR2 SQIVND (reference sequence). The V end was cut by 4 bases, the J end by 0 bases, with 8 bases between. The CDR3 nucleotides are TGTGCCAGTAGTAAGCGGTCTAGCACAGATACGCAGTATTTT. It translates to CASSKRSSTDTQYF.

The V and J genes are TRBV28 and TRBJ1-4; 10 bases fit TRBD1. The CDR3 consists of 15 residues. The germline V gene has CDR1 MDHEN and CDR2 SYDVKM. V was pared by 6 bases and J by 6 bases, with 7 bases of the junction left unmatched. CDR3 bases: TGTGCCAGCAGATCTTTCGGGACAGGGGATGAAAAACTGTTTTTT. Its translation is CASRSFGTGDEKLFF.

This chain uses TRBV6-5 with TRBJ1-2; 8 bases map to TRBD1. The CDR3 is 11 residues long. Unmatched junction bases numbered 6, after V lost 10 bases and J lost 8 bases. In germline, CDR1 is MNHEY, CDR2 SVGAGI. CDR3 bases: TGTGCCACCGGGGACAGGAAAGGCTACACCTTC. Protein: CATGDRKGYTF.

The chain uses TRBV9 and TRBJ2-7, with 7 nucleotides matching TRBD2. In germline, CDR1 is SGDLS, CDR2 YYNGEE. After removal of 3 bases from V and 6 bases from J, the junction contained 12 bases not matched to a gene. CDR3 size: 15 residues. CDR3 residues: CASSAGGLAESEQYF. CDR3 DNA sequence: TGTGCCAGCAGCGCCGGTGGGCTAGCGGAGAGCGAGCAGTACTTC.

This chain connects TRBV5-4 to TRBJ1-2; 9 bases match TRBD1. CDR1 and CDR2 (germline): SGHNT, YYREEE (reference sequence). The CDR3 sequence is 16 residues long. V lost 4 bases to trimming and J lost 7 bases; unmatched junction nucleotides: 14. The DNA for the CDR3 is TGTGCCAGCAGCCCACGAGAGACAGGGGGATTCCGTGGCTACACCTTC. Translation: CASSPRETGGFRGYTF.

V usage is TRBV7-9 and J usage is TRBJ2-5, with 9 bases aligning to TRBD1. This CDR3 is built from 15 residues. Germline CDR1 and CDR2: SEHNR and FQNEAQ (reference sequence). The V gene end was trimmed by 5 bases and the J gene end by 4 bases; junction bases not matched to a gene: 8. CDR3 amino acids: CASSTGTGFSETQYF. Written as DNA, the CDR3 is TGTGCCAGCAGCACCGGGACAGGGTTTTCAGAGACCCAGTACTTC.

This chain connects TRBV5-1 to TRBJ1-5; the match to TRBD1 covers 7 bases. CDR3 length: 15 amino acids. The junction had 11 bases not matched to a gene; V was cut back by 1 base and J by 10 bases. The germline gives CDR1 SGHRS, CDR2 YFSETQ. The CDR3 coding sequence is TGCGCCAGCAGCTTGAGCGACAGGGCCACAGGCCCCCAGCATTTT. Its protein is CASSLSDRATGPQHF.